Sequencing of this T cell receptor (beta chain) was carried out in a study of shared clonotypes between healthy human individuals. Study observations and caveats: Inspection by rarefaction showed sorted-subset sequencing to be incomplete despite large depth.

This CDR3 region has 14 residues. Trimming cost V 2 bases and J 4 bases, with 11 bases left between them. Germline V gives CDR1 MDHEN, CDR2 SYDVKM. The method was immunoSEQ multiplex PCR; TCRdb's version includes in-frame clones alone and lacks a portion of them. The table records 2 million to 2.5 million clones, over 85% of them present only once. Remarks on this clone: Its target is not known.

V and J are TRBV28 and TRBJ1-2, with a weak D call TRBD1 (6 bases). The specimen sequenced was naive CD4+ T cells from PBMCs. Documented subset: CD45RA+ positively selected. This clonotype was sampled from a man between 18 and 29 years old in good health. Some clones in this sample may be carry-over from other donors' samples. The CDR3 reads CASSLGGYSYGYTF. The CDR3, as DNA: TGTGCCAGCAGTTTAGGGGGCTACAGCTATGGCTACACCTTC.